This T cell receptor beta chain was documented in a study of cytomegalovirus exposure and HLA in healthy donors. TCRdb keeps only in-frame clones here, not all; method: immunoSEQ multiplex PCR. The table shows under 80,000 clones, with approximately 94% occurring only once. J gave up 4 bases and V 4 bases, and 3 bases lay outside the gene matches. Germline V lookup: CDR1 SGDLS, CDR2 YYNGEE. The CDR3 loop spans 14 amino acids. The sequence derives from a woman aged 18-35 years in good health and CMV-seropositive. Sequencing was carried out using PBMCs. The J gene is TRBJ2-3, the V gene TRBV9; TRBD2 agrees at 10 bases. The CDR3 loop reads CASSWSGRADTQYF. In DNA, the CDR3 is TGTGCCAGCAGCTGGAGCGGGAGGGCAGATACGCAGTATTTT.